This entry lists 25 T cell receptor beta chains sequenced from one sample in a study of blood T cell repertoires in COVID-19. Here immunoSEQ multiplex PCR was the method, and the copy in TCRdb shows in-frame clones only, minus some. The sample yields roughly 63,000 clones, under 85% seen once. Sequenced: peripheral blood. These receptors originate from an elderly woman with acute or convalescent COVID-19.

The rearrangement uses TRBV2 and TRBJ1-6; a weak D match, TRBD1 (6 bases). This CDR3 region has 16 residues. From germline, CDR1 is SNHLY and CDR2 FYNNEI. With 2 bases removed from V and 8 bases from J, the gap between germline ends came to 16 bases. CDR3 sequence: CASSEQTGPQDSPLHF. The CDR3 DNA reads TGTGCCAGCAGTGAACAGACAGGTCCCCAAGATTCACCCCTCCACTTT.

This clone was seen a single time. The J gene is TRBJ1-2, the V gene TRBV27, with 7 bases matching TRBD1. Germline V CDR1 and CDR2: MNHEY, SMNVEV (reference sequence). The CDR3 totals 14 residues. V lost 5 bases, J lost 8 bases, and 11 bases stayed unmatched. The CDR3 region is CASSTRRQGGGYTF. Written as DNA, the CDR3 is TGTGCCAGCAGTACGCGGAGACAGGGCGGGGGCTACACCTTC.

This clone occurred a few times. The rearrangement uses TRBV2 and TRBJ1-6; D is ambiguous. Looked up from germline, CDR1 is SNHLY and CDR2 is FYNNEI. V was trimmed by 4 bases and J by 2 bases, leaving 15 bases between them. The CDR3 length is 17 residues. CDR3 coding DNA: TGTGCCAGCAGTGGACCGGGATTTGGCACCTATAATTCACCCCTCCACTTT. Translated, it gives CASSGPGFGTYNSPLHF.

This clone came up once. The CDR3 DNA reads as TGTGCCAGCTGGGGCGGCGGGAGTCCCTACGAGCAGTACTTC. Protein sequence: CASWGGGSPYEQYF. V and J are TRBV28 and TRBJ2-7, with TRBD2 matching over 7 bases. Germline V lookup: CDR1 MDHEN, CDR2 SYDVKM. The V and J ends lost 8 bases and 2 bases, in that order; junction bases with no gene match: 9. This CDR3 contains 14 residues.

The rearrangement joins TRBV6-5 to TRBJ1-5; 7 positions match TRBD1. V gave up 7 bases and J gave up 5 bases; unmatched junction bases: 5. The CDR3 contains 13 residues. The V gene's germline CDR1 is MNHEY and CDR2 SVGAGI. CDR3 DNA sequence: TGTGCCAGCACCGACAGGGCGCATCAGCCCCAGCATTTT. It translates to CASTDRAHQPQHF.

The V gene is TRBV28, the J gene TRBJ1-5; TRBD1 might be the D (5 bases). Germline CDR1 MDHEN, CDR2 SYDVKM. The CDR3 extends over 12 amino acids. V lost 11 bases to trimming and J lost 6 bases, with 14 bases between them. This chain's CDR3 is CASTGGSQPQHF. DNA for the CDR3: TGTGCCTCCACGGGGGGATCTCAGCCCCAGCATTTT.

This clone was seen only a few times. The CDR3 DNA sequence: TGCGCCAGCAGCCAATCTCTAGCGGGAGTGGGAACAAATCAAGAGACCCAGTACTTC. Translating gives CASSQSLAGVGTNQETQYF. The rearrangement uses TRBV4-1 and TRBJ2-5; TRBD2 aligns across 10 bases. J gave up 2 bases and V 2 bases, and 14 bases lay outside the gene matches. Germline CDR1 MGHRA, CDR2 YSYEKL. The CDR3 extends over 19 amino acids.

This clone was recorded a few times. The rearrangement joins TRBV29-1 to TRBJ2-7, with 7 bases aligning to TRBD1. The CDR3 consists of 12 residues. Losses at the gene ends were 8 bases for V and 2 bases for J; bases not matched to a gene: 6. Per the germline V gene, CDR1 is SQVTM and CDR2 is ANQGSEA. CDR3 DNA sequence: TGCAGCCCCAGACAGGGCCCCTACGAGCAGTACTTC. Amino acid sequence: CSPRQGPYEQYF.

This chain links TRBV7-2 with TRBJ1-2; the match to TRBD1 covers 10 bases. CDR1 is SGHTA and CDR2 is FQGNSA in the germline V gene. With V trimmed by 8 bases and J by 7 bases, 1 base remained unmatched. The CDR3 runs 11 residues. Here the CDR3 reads CASGTGVGYTF. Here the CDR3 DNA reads TGTGCCAGCGGGACAGGGGTTGGCTACACCTTC.

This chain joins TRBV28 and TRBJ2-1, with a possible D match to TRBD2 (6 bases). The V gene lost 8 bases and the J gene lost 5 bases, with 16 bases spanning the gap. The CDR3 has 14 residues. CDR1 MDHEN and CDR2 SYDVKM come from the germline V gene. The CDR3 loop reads CASAWVREHNEQFF. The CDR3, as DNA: TGTGCCAGCGCTTGGGTGCGGGAACACAATGAGCAGTTCTTC.

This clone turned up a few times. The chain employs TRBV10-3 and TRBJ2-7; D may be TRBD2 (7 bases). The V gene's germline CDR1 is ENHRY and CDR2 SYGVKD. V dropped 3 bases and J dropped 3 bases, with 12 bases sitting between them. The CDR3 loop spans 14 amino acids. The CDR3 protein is CAISEQGGDYEQYF. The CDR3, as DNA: TGTGCCATCAGTGAACAGGGAGGGGACTACGAGCAGTACTTC.

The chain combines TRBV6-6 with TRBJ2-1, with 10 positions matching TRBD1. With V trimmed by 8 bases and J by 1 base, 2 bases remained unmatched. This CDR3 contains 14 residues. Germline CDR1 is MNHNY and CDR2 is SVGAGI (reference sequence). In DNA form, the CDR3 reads TGTGCCAGCCGACAGGGGGCGTCCTACAATGAGCAGTTCTTC. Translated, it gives CASRQGASYNEQFF.

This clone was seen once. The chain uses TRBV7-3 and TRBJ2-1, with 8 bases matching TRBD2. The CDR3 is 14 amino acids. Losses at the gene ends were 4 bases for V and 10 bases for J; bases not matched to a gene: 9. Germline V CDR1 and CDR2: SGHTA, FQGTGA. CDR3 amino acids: CASSSPGLAREQFF. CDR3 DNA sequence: TGTGCCAGCAGCTCGCCCGGACTAGCTCGGGAGCAGTTCTTC.

CDR3 nucleotides: TGCAGCGTAGGAGAACAGGGAAATGGCTACACCTTC. This sequence encodes CSVGEQGNGYTF. V gene TRBV29-1 combines with J gene TRBJ1-2; D is perhaps TRBD1 (6 bases). Germline V gene data show CDR1 as SQVTM and CDR2 as ANQGSEA. The V end was cut by 6 bases, the J end by 6 bases, with 14 bases between. CDR3 length: 12 residues.

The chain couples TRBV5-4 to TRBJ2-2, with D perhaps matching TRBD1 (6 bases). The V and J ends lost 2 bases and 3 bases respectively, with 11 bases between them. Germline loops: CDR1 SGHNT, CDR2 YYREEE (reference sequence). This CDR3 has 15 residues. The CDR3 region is CASSFGAGDTGELFF. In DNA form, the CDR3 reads TGTGCCAGCAGCTTTGGGGCAGGGGACACCGGGGAGCTGTTTTTT.

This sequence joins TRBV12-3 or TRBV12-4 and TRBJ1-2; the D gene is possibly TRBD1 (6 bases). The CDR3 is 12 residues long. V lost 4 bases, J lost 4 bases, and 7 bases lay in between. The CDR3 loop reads CASSSDSYGYTF. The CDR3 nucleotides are TGTGCCAGCAGTTCGGACAGCTATGGCTACACCTTC.

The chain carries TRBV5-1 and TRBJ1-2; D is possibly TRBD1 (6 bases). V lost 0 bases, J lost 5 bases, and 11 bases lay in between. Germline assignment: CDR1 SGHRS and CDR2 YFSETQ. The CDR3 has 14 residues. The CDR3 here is CASSLDRAEYGYTF. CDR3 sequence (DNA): TGCGCCAGCAGCTTGGACAGGGCCGAATATGGCTACACCTTC.

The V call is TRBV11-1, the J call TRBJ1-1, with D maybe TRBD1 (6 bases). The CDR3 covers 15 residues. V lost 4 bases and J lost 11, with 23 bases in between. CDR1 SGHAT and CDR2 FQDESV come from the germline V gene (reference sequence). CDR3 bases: TGTGCCAGCAGCTACCTCGTTAATACAGGGTTGAGCGCTTTCTTT. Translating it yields CASSYLVNTGLSAFF.

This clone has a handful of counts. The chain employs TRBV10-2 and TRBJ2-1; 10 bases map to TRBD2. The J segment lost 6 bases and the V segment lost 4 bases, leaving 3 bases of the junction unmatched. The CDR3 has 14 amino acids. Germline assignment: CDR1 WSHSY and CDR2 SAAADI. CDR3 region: CASSVASGGNEQFF. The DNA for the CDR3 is TGCGCCAGCAGTGTGGCTAGCGGGGGCAATGAGCAGTTCTTC.

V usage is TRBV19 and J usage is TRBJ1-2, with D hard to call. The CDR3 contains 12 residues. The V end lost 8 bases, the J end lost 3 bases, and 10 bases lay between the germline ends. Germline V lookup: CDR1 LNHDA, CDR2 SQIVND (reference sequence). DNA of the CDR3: TGTGCCAGTGTCGGTCTTGACTATGGCTACACCTTC. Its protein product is CASVGLDYGYTF.

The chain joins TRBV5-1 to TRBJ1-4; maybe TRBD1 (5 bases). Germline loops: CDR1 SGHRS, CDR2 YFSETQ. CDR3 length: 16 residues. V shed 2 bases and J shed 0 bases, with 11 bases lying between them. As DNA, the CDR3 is TGCGCCAGCAGCTTTGCAGGGTCTGCAACTAATGAAAAACTGTTTTTT. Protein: CASSFAGSATNEKLFF.

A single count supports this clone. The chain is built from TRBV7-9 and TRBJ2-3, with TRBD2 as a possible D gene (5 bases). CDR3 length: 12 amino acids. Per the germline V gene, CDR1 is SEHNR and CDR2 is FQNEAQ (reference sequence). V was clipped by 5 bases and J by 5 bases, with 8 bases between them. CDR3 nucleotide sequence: TGTGCCAGCAGCCCGGCGGGAGATACGCAGTATTTT. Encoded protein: CASSPAGDTQYF.

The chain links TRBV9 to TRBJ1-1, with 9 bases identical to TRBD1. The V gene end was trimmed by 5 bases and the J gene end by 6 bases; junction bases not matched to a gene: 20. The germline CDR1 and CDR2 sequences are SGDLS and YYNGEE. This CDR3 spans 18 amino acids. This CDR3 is CASRPIGTGLGQDAEAFF. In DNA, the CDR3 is TGTGCCAGCAGACCCATCGGGACAGGGTTGGGACAGGACGCTGAAGCTTTCTTT.

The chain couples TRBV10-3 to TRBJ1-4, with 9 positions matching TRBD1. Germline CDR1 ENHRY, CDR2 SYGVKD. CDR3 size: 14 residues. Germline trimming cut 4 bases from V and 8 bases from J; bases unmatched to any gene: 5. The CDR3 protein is CAISGGQGYEKLFF. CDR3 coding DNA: TGTGCCATCAGTGGGGGACAGGGTTACGAAAAACTGTTTTTT.

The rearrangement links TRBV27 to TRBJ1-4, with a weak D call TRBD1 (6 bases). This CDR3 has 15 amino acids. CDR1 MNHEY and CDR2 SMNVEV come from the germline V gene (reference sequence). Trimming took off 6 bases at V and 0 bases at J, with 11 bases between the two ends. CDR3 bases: TGTGCCAGCAGAGCACAGGGAGCAACTAATGAAAAACTGTTTTTT. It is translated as CASRAQGATNEKLFF.